This entry lists 7 T cell receptor beta chains sequenced from one sample in a study of cytomegalovirus exposure and HLA in healthy donors. Primers for the PCR totalled 60 Vbeta and 13 Jbeta. Using immunoSEQ multiplex PCR, the repertoire was profiled, and TCRdb retains in-frame clones only, with some absent. The sample includes over 100,000 clones, 73% of them seen just once. The sequencing input was PBMCs. Receptor source: a man aged 35 to 55 in good health and CMV-seronegative.

The gene calls are TRBV5-8 and TRBJ2-7, with 7 positions matching TRBD1. This CDR3 has 14 amino acids. CDR1 and CDR2 from the germline V gene are SGHTS and YDEGEE. V was clipped by 0 bases and J by 4 bases; unmatched bases: 4. The CDR3: CASSLAGTVYEQYF. CDR3 in DNA: TGTGCCAGCAGCTTGGCCGGGACAGTATACGAGCAGTACTTC.

In DNA form, the CDR3 reads TGCGCCAGCAGCCAAGGCGGACAAGAGACCCAGTACTTC. Amino acid sequence: CASSQGGQETQYF. The V gene is TRBV4-1, the J gene TRBJ2-5; D unclear. In germline, CDR1 is MGHRA, CDR2 YSYEKL. The CDR3 consists of 13 residues. Trimming removed 1 base from V and 2 bases from J, with 5 bases in between.

In this sample, this clone turned up a few times. The genes are TRBV19 and TRBJ2-2; D gene unclear. V dropped 6 bases and J dropped 1 base, with 15 bases sitting between them. This CDR3 region has 16 residues. Germline V gene lookup returns CDR1 LNHDA and CDR2 SQIVND (reference sequence). CDR3 coding DNA: TGTGCCAGTAGCACGCCGACCGGGTGGAACACCGGGGAGCTGTTTTTT. Protein product: CASSTPTGWNTGELFF.

The J gene is TRBJ2-7, the V gene TRBV7-9; 9 bases align to TRBD2. J lost 2 bases, V lost 3 bases, and 8 bases had no gene match. Germline V lookup: CDR1 SEHNR, CDR2 FQNEAQ (reference sequence). This CDR3 spans 16 amino acids. This CDR3 is CASSLVRLAAPYEQYF. CDR3 bases: TGTGCCAGCAGCTTGGTTCGACTAGCGGCCCCCTACGAGCAGTACTTC.

The chain has TRBV5-6 and TRBJ2-7, with 8 bases fitting TRBD2. The germline V gene has CDR1 SGHDT and CDR2 YYEEEE. CDR3 size: 14 residues. Trimming at V came to 4 bases and at J to 7 bases, leaving 10 bases not matched to a gene. In DNA form, the CDR3 reads TGTGCCAGCAGCCATGGTCGGGGGGGCTTTGAGCAGTACTTC. This codes for CASSHGRGGFEQYF.

This clone was detected only once. J is TRBJ2-6 and V is TRBV5-5; D perhaps matches TRBD1 (6 bases). The germline V and J ends were trimmed by 0 bases and 2 bases, with 15 bases remaining between them. Germline V gene lookup returns CDR1 SGHKS and CDR2 YYEKEE (reference sequence). This CDR3 has 18 residues. The CDR3 DNA is TGTGCCAGCAGCTTGGCCAGTATGGGGGCTGCTGGGGCCAACGTCCTGACTTTC. It yields the protein CASSLASMGAAGANVLTF.

The chain is built from TRBV11-3 and TRBJ2-7, with D possibly matching TRBD1 (5 bases). V dropped 5 bases and J dropped 1 base, with 12 bases sitting between them. The CDR3 loop spans 14 amino acids. Germline V gene data show CDR1 as SGHNT and CDR2 as YENEEA. CDR3 protein: CASSPNRQSYEQYF. The CDR3 bases are TGTGCCAGCAGCCCGAATCGACAGTCCTACGAGCAGTACTTC.